This entry lists 23 T cell receptor beta chains sequenced from one sample in a study of tumor and adjacent non-tumor tissue in lung cancer. No cell sorting was done before RNA was extracted from the tissue. Distant lung tissue was collected more than 3 cm away from the tumor edge. Three rounds of nested PCR, following a modified ARM-PCR protocol, produced the TCRbeta library. TCRdb reanalysed the multiplex PCR reads using MiXCR and keeps one entry per CDR3 protein. The sample has approximately 100,000 distinct CDR3 sequences, 60% to 70% seen once; the top ten hold roughly 20%. Sequenced: distant non-tumor lung tissue. The receptors originated from a man in his sixties with non-small cell lung cancer.

This clonotype occurred many times. The V gene is TRBV5-6, the J gene TRBJ2-4, with TRBD2 matching over 9 bases. This CDR3 is built from 15 residues. From germline, CDR1 is SGHDT and CDR2 YYEEEE. V shed 0 bases and J 6 bases; nucleotides not matched to a gene: 4. The CDR3 loop reads CASSLVSGRRNIQYF. In DNA form, the CDR3 reads TGTGCCAGCAGCTTGGTTAGCGGGAGAAGAAACATTCAGTACTTC.

In regard to this clonotype: At one end, the junction sequence differs from germline, possibly due to a read error. This chain joins TRBV12-3 or TRBV12-4 and TRBJ2-1; the D is unclear. There are 16 residues in the CDR3. The CDR3 sequence: CAGSLAGASFYNEQFF. The CDR3 DNA reads TGTGCCGGCAGTTTAGCCGGAGCCAGCTTCTACAATGAGCAGTTCTTC.

In regard to this clonotype: The junction departs from germline at one end; a sequencing error may be responsible. V usage is TRBV20-1 and J usage is TRBJ1-1; D is possibly TRBD1 (5 bases). From germline, CDR1 is DFQATT and CDR2 SNEGSKA (reference sequence). The CDR3 is made up of 15 amino acids. This chain's CDR3 is CSTGPLQDMNNEAFF. The CDR3 nucleotides are TGCAGTACTGGACCGTTACAGGACATGAACAATGAAGCTTTCTTT.

This clonotype has just a few counts. This CDR3 fails to terminate in the conserved phenylalanine or tryptophan, so it likely reflects a read error. The chain couples TRBV29-1 to TRBJ2-7; D possibly corresponds to TRBD2 (5 bases). This CDR3 spans 13 amino acids. Per germline, CDR1 SQVTM and CDR2 ANQGSEA. V dropped 6 bases and J dropped 4 bases, with 16 bases sitting between them. CDR3 sequence reads: CSVIPGSGYEQYS. The DNA for the CDR3 is TGCAGCGTAATCCCTGGGTCGGGATACGAGCAGTACTCC.

This clonotype was counted ten times or more. The CDR3 DNA reads as TGTGCCAGCAGTTACGGAGTTAACTATGGCTACACCTTC. This encodes CASSYGVNYGYTF. The chain has TRBV6-5 and TRBJ1-2, with D uncertain. The CDR3 runs to 13 residues. The V end lost 2 bases, the J end lost 1 base, and 5 bases lay between the germline ends. Germline loops: CDR1 MNHEY, CDR2 SVGAGI.

As to this clonotype: The conserved closing phenylalanine or tryptophan is absent in this CDR3, likely reflecting a read error. The chain combines TRBV10-2 with TRBJ1-4; 8 nucleotides match TRBD1. The CDR3 is made up of 13 amino acids. CDR1 and CDR2 (germline): WSHSY, SAAADI. Trimming took 7 bases from V and 8 from J; bases not matched to a gene: 6. The CDR3 coding sequence is TGCGCCAGCACTAGGACAGGGAGCGAAAAACTGTTTTTG. It is translated as CASTRTGSEKLFL.

Turning to this clonotype: A much larger clone lies one base from this, so it may be a read error. The gene calls are TRBV28 and TRBJ2-7, with TRBD2 matching over 14 bases. V lost 6 bases to trimming and J lost 3 bases; unmatched junction nucleotides: 13. The length of the CDR3 is 18 residues. Germline CDR1 reads MDHEN; CDR2 reads SYDVKM. The CDR3 reads CASSGSPGLAGAHYEQYF. The CDR3 nucleotides are TGTGCCAGCAGCGGGTCACCGGGACTAGCGGGAGCCCACTACGAGCAGTACTTC. The full variable domain, its missing parts supplied by reference TRBV28 and TRBJ2-7, is DVKVTQSSRYLVKRTGEKVFLECVQDMDHENMFWYRQDPGLGLRLIYFSYDVKMKEKGDIPEGYSVSREKKERFSLILESASTNQTSMYLCASSGSPGLAGAHYEQYFGPGTRLTVT.

This chain connects TRBV28 to TRBJ2-1; 12 nucleotides agree with TRBD2. With V trimmed by 5 bases and J by 2 bases, 7 bases remained unmatched. Germline loops: CDR1 MDHEN, CDR2 SYDVKM. The CDR3 runs 17 residues. The CDR3 DNA sequence: TGTGCCAGCAGTATGTGGACTAGCGGGAAAGCCTACAATGAGCAGTTCTTC. This translates into CASSMWTSGKAYNEQFF.

The chain carries TRBV7-9 and TRBJ2-7, with TRBD1 identical over 10 bases. The CDR3 length is 14 residues. Germline-derived CDR1 and CDR2 are SEHNR and FQNEAQ (reference sequence). Trimming cost V 4 bases and J 1 base; bases outside gene matches: 1. CDR3 amino acids: CASSSDRGSYEQYF. CDR3 bases: TGTGCCAGCAGCTCGGACAGGGGGTCCTACGAGCAGTACTTC.

On this clonotype itself: Mismatch with germline at one junction end may stem from a read error. The chain combines TRBV11-2 with TRBJ2-2; D is possibly TRBD2 (6 bases). This CDR3 is 14 amino acids long. The germline gives CDR1 SGHAT, CDR2 FQNNGV. The CDR3 spells CTNSLEGVVGGLFF. The CDR3 DNA reads as TGTACCAACAGCTTAGAGGGAGTGGTCGGGGGGCTGTTTTTT.

As to this clonotype: Germline is not matched at one junction end, which may reflect a read error. The genes are TRBV20-1 and TRBJ2-1; 8 bases agree with TRBD2. This CDR3 is 16 amino acids long. The germline V gene has CDR1 DFQATT and CDR2 SNEGSKA (reference sequence). In DNA, the CDR3 is TGCAGTGCCAGAGTACAAACCGGGACTAGAGGCAATGAGCAGTTCTTC. Translating gives CSARVQTGTRGNEQFF.

V gene TRBV12-3 or TRBV12-4 combines with J gene TRBJ1-1; D is ambiguous. Trimming stripped 7 bases from V and 6 bases from J, with 12 bases between. This CDR3 contains 12 residues. CDR3 loop: CASTFPEAEAFF. The CDR3 bases are TGTGCCAGCACTTTCCCGGAGGCTGAAGCTTTCTTT.

As for this clonotype: At one end the junction does not follow the germline gene, possibly because of a read error. The chain uses TRBV5-1 and TRBJ2-2, with D perhaps TRBD2 (5 bases). The germline gives CDR1 SGHRS, CDR2 YFSETQ. CDR3 size: 15 residues. The CDR3 DNA sequence: TGCGCCAGCAGCTTGGCCCACCCGAACACCGGGGAGCTGTATTTT. It specifies CASSLAHPNTGELYF.

A remark on this clonotype: This sequence may be a read error, since a much larger clone differs from it by one base. The V and J genes are TRBV5-1 and TRBJ2-1, with D possibly being TRBD1 (5 bases). CDR1 and CDR2 from the germline V gene are SGHRS and YFSETQ. The CDR3 runs 15 residues. CDR3 in DNA: TGCGCCAGCAGCTTGGGGACACCATCCTACAATGAGCAGTTATTC. This gives the protein CASSLGTPSYNEQLF.

Regarding this clonotype: A much larger clone is a single base away; this may be a read error. The chain links TRBV4-1 to TRBJ1-3; tentative D call: TRBD1 (5 bases). V was pared by 6 bases and J by 16 bases, with 28 bases between. This CDR3 has 15 residues. From germline, CDR1 is MGHRA and CDR2 YSYEKL. The DNA for the CDR3 is TGCGCCAGCAGAATGCAGGGACTCTCTGGAAACAGCATGTATTTT. As protein: CASRMQGLSGNSMYF.

The chain employs TRBV5-4 and TRBJ2-1, with D hard to call. The V and J ends lost 9 bases and 7 bases respectively, with 14 bases between them. The length of the CDR3 is 12 residues. The germline gives CDR1 SGHNT, CDR2 YYREEE (reference sequence). CDR3 bases: TGTGCCAACAACCAGAGAACGAATGAGCAGTTCTTC. Its translation is CANNQRTNEQFF.

Of note for this clonotype: Relative to the germline gene, one junction end is altered; a read error may explain this. V usage is TRBV6-2 or TRBV6-3 and J usage is TRBJ1-2; maybe TRBD1 (5 bases). Germline V gives CDR1 MNHEY, CDR2 SVGEGT. The CDR3 is 13 residues long. The CDR3 spells CATSCGAGGGYTF. Here the CDR3 DNA reads TGTGCCACCAGTTGCGGGGCAGGCGGTGGCTACACCTTC.

To note about this clonotype: With a much larger clone just one base away, this may be a read error. The chain is built from TRBV10-3 and TRBJ2-1; 9 positions match TRBD2. The CDR3 consists of 14 residues. The junction had 3 bases not matched to a gene; V was cut back by 3 bases and J by 6 bases. CDR1 ENHRY and CDR2 SYGVKD come from the germline V gene. CDR3 DNA sequence: TGTGCCATCAGTGACAAGCGGGAGGTCAATGAGCAGTTCTTC. Its protein is CAISDKREVNEQFF.

In regard to this clonotype: The junction shows a germline mismatch at one end, possibly a read error. The rearrangement links TRBV6-6 to TRBJ1-6; 7 nucleotides align to TRBD1. Germline V gene data show CDR1 as MNHNY and CDR2 as SVGAGI (reference sequence). The CDR3 is made up of 16 amino acids. The CDR3 protein is CASSYREGARNSRLHF. CDR3 DNA: TGTGCCAGCAGTTACAGGGAGGGGGCCCGTAATTCACGCCTCCACTTT.

At least ten counts were recorded for this clonotype. This chain uses TRBV6-1 with TRBJ2-7, with D tentatively TRBD1 or TRBD2 (5 bases each). The CDR3 totals 18 residues. Trimming shortened V by 2 bases and J by 2 bases, and 22 bases separated the two germline ends. CDR1 and CDR2 (germline): MNHNS, SASEGT. CDR3 amino acids: CASSEYIWGADITYEQYF. CDR3 nucleotide sequence: TGTGCCAGCAGTGAATACATTTGGGGAGCGGACATCACCTACGAGCAGTACTTC.

Concerning this clonotype itself: This may be a read error, as it is one base from a much larger clone. This rearrangement joins TRBV7-9 to TRBJ2-1, with D possibly called TRBD1 or TRBD2 (5 bases each). The DNA matches TRBJ2-7 better at its end, which makes the J call doubtful. Germline assignment: CDR1 SEHNR and CDR2 FQNEAQ (reference sequence). The CDR3 totals 16 residues. DNA for the CDR3: TGTGCCAGCAGCTTAGCGGGGGTCCTTTCCTACAATGAGCAGTACTTC. Translating gives CASSLAGVLSYNEQYF.

Comments on this clonotype: Without the conserved terminal phenylalanine or tryptophan, this CDR3 likely stems from a read error. CDR3 nucleotides: TGTGCCAGCACTTTCGGGAGGGATGGCCAGTACATC. It translates to CASTFGRDGQYI. The genes are TRBV12-3 or TRBV12-4 and TRBJ2-5; TRBD2 matches 8 bases. The CDR3 totals 12 residues. Trimming took 7 bases from V and 10 from J; bases not matched to a gene: 8.

In regard to this clonotype: The conserved closing phenylalanine or tryptophan is absent in this CDR3, likely reflecting a read error. No DNA is shown, since the ends of the CDR3 on it are uncertain; the CDR3 is the one TCRdb lists. The genes are TRBV11-3 and TRBJ1-2. From its first to its last residue, the CDR3 has 13 amino acids. Per germline, CDR1 SGHNT and CDR2 YENEEA. The CDR3 loop is CASSLARLDGHTS.